A selection of T cell receptor beta chains follows, all from one sample in a study of OX40 agonist ivuxolimab in advanced cancers. Produced via immunoSEQ multiplex PCR; TCRdb's table is partial and in-frame only. The table has over 65,000 clones, roughly 90% seen once; the top ten hold 11%. The source was CD4+ or CD8+ T cells sorted from blood, collected in a trial of the OX40 agonist ivuxolimab. These receptors were taken from an adult with an advanced solid tumor such as melanoma, head and neck, liver or kidney cancer. Both conserved end residues are part of each CDR3. The order of the fields is V gene, D gene, CDR3 protein. The D gene is left open where the match is weak.

>TRBV4-1|.
CASSQSPSGQISYEQYF
>TRBV5-6|.
CASSLGQTITGELFF
>TRBV13|.
CATQRAGVLHEQYF
>TRBV6-1|.
CASSGLQGADTQYF
>TRBV25-1|TRBD1
CASSEWGQGVNQPQHF
>TRBV4-3|.
CASSQDSSLPGLIGHEQYF
>TRBV4-3|.
CASSQDPPRGGGQPQHF
>TRBV2|.
CARRALNTEAFF
>TRBV5-4|.
CASRPFGGGNRDEQFF
>TRBV27|.
CASSLSRADEQYF
>TRBV5-4|TRBD1
CASRGRTGMIGTDTQYF
>TRBV4-2|.
CASSQERGSAPYTEAFF
>TRBV13|TRBD1
CASSRVRTGGIEQYF
>TRBV4-1|.
CASSPGQQSYGYTF
>TRBV5-1|.
CASSPFQTPYNEQFF
>TRBV7-8|.
CASSLPAVSVETQYF
>TRBV9|.
CASSPQGVADNTGELFF
>TRBV27|.
CASSPTTGRRYEQYF
>TRBV9|.
CASSAPQGTGELFF
>TRBV4-1|.
CASSSTTYEQYF
>TRBV9|.
CASSVGGSEAFF
>TRBV19|TRBD2
CASSISPGGAYEQYF
>TRBV7-9|.
CASSLATVNTGELFF
>TRBV29-1|.
CSVVRENTGELFF
>TRBV5-1|.
CASSLDIPGDTQYF
>TRBV27|.
CASRLSMPADEQYF
>TRBV12-5|.
CASGLVGEGRGNTIYF
>TRBV7-7|TRBD1
CASTNRGPNTGELFF
>TRBV6-1|TRBD1
CASSEREDRVVWDGYTF
>TRBV7-6|.
CASSYRGMNTEAFF
>TRBV5-8|.
CASSLAFLSGRRQPQHF
>TRBV5-1|.
CASSPKGLDIAPYEQYF